This TCR beta chain comes out of a study of long-term antiretroviral therapy in people with HIV. Study-wide points: ART adherence, viral resistance and therapy changes were undocumented. Pre-ART clonal expansion yielded clones that dominated the repertoire at all time points. Diversity remained lower than transplant donor controls, even though it increased after ART.

Specimens retained roughly 0.95-11 million cryopreserved PBMC preceding DNA extraction. Assay version v3.0 of immunoSEQ was used, and it was run at survey level. Sequencing was performed with immunoSEQ multiplex PCR; in TCRdb, only in-frame clones are kept and a portion is missing. This sample has tens of thousands of clones, with roughly 90% found just once. Notes on this clone: Its antigen is unknown.

CDR1 is LNHDA and CDR2 is SQIVND in the germline V gene (reference sequence). The CDR3 loop spans 14 amino acids. V lost 5 bases and J 0 bases, leaving 8 bases between the germline ends. The chain couples TRBV19 to TRBJ2-1, with a possible D match to TRBD2 (6 bases). This clonotype originated in a woman aged 18 to 35 with HIV. This specimen consisted of unsorted PBMCs, obtained 0.5 years after starting antiretroviral therapy. The CDR3 protein is CASSSRGSYNEQFF. The CDR3 DNA reads as TGTGCCAGTAGTTCGCGGGGCTCCTACAATGAGCAGTTCTTC.